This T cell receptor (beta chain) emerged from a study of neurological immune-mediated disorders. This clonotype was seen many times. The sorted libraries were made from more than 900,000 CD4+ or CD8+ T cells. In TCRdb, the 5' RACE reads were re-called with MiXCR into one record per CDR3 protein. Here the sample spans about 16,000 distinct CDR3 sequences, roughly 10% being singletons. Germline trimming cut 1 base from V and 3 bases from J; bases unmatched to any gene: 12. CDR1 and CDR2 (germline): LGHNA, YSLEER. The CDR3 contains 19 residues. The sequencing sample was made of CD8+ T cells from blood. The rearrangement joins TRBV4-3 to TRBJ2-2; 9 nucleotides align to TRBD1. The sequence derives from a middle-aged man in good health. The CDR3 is CASSQAPVFRDRDTGELFF. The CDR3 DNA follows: TGCGCCAGCAGCCAAGCCCCCGTATTTCGGGACAGGGACACCGGGGAGCTGTTTTTT.